Listed below are T cell receptor beta chains from one sample, sequenced in a study of shared clonotypes between healthy human individuals. TCRdb keeps only in-frame clones here, not all; method: immunoSEQ multiplex PCR. The sample carries 400,000 to 550,000 clones, around 80% recorded once. Sequences were obtained from PBMCs. These receptors all stem from a woman in her thirties or forties in good health. Some clones in this sample may be carry-over from other donors' samples. Each CDR3 is given with its conserved first and last residue. The D gene is left open where the match is weak. Expanded clones are given a class, and other clones once, few, many or no size at all.

d_call,v_call,clone_size,j_call,cdr3_nt,cdr3_aa
NA,TRBV4-2,few,TRBJ2-3,TGTGCCAGCAGCCAAAGGTCTCGGCGGGGAGGAACAGATACGCAGTATTTT,CASSQRSRRGGTDTQYF
NA,TRBV29-1,NA,TRBJ1-4,TGCAGTGGACAGCGGGATGAAAAACTGTTTTTT,CSGQRDEKLFF
TRBD2,TRBV7-3,NA,TRBJ2-1,TGTGCCAGCAGCTTAGCTAGCGGGGAATTGTATGAGCAGTTCTTC,CASSLASGELYEQFF
NA,TRBV5-1,NA,TRBJ2-1,TGCGCCAGCAGCTTGGGTCAGGGTCCCTACAATGAGCAGTTCTTC,CASSLGQGPYNEQFF
TRBD2,TRBV25-1,NA,TRBJ2-1,TGTGCCAGCAGCGTTAGCGGGAGCCCCTCCTACAATGAGCAGTTCTTC,CASSVSGSPSYNEQFF
TRBD1,TRBV7-2,NA,TRBJ2-1,TGTGCCAGCAGCAAACAGGGGTCCCGACACAATGAGCAGTTCTTC,CASSKQGSRHNEQFF
NA,TRBV5-5,NA,TRBJ1-1,TGTGCCAGCAGCTTGGAGGGGGGTAGGAGCACTGAAGCTTTCTTT,CASSLEGGRSTEAFF
NA,TRBV29-1,NA,TRBJ1-1,TGCAGCGTTGAGTCCCCGTCGGGCACTGAAGCTTTCTTT,CSVESPSGTEAFF
NA,TRBV2,NA,TRBJ2-3,TGTGCCAGCAGTGAACTCCTAAGCACAGATACGCAGTATTTT,CASSELLSTDTQYF
TRBD1,TRBV7-9,NA,TRBJ2-1,TGTGCCAGCAGCGTCTGGGCGGACAGGGGGGACAATGAGCAGTTCTTC,CASSVWADRGDNEQFF
NA,TRBV18,NA,TRBJ2-1,TGTGCCAGCTCACCGTCCCGACTAGGGAACAATGAGCAGTTCTTC,CASSPSRLGNNEQFF
TRBD1,TRBV27,once,TRBJ1-5,TGTGCCAGCAGTAGGCGACAGGGGATGCAGCCCCAGCATTTT,CASSRRQGMQPQHF
NA,TRBV6-1,NA,TRBJ2-1,TGTGCCAGCAGTGATCTCATTGGGCGTCTCTACAATGAGCAGTTCTTC,CASSDLIGRLYNEQFF
NA,TRBV7-3,NA,TRBJ2-1,TGTGCCAGCAGCTTAACGTTGGGGGGTGGTGAGCAGTTCTTC,CASSLTLGGGEQFF
NA,TRBV7-2,NA,TRBJ2-3,TGTGCCAGCAGCATAAACCGGGACACTTTAGCCTTT,CASSINRDTLAF
TRBD2,TRBV11-2,NA,TRBJ2-5,TGTGCCAGCAGCTTACGACGACTAGCGGGAGTTGGTATTGAGACCCAGTACTTC,CASSLRRLAGVGIETQYF
TRBD2,TRBV30,NA,TRBJ2-7,TGTGCCTGGAGTACTAGCGGCTACGAGCAGTACTTC,CAWSTSGYEQYF
NA,TRBV11-2,NA,TRBJ2-6,TGTGCCAGCCCCCCCGCGGGACAGACTGTCTCCGGGGCCAACGTCCTGACTTTC,CASPPAGQTVSGANVLTF
NA,TRBV10-3,NA,TRBJ2-1,TGTGCCATCAGTGGGACTACCGGGGAAGATGAGCAGTTCTTC,CAISGTTGEDEQFF
TRBD1,TRBV4-2,NA,TRBJ1-1,TGTGCCAGCAGCCTTCAATCGACAGGGGGAACTGAAGCTTTCTTT,CASSLQSTGGTEAFF
NA,TRBV11-2,NA,TRBJ2-1,TGTGCCAGCAGCTTAGTTCCGGGGGAGATTGAGCAGTTCTTC,CASSLVPGEIEQFF
NA,TRBV27,many,TRBJ2-7,TGTGCCAGCAGTCCGGGACGGACCTACGAGCAGTACTTC,CASSPGRTYEQYF
NA,TRBV4-1,NA,TRBJ2-7,TGCGCCAGCAGCCAAGCCGGGAACTCCTACGAGCAGTACTTC,CASSQAGNSYEQYF
TRBD1,TRBV19,NA,TRBJ1-5,TGTGCCAGTAGCCCGGGCCAGGGGGCTCAGCCCCAGCATTTT,CASSPGQGAQPQHF
TRBD1,TRBV7-2,NA,TRBJ2-7,TGTGCCAGCAAAGGAGACAGGGGCCCCACCTACGAGCAGTACTTC,CASKGDRGPTYEQYF
NA,TRBV5-4,NA,TRBJ2-1,TGTGCCAGCAGCTTTGTCAAGGGGGGGAATGAGCAGTTCTTC,CASSFVKGGNEQFF
NA,TRBV30,NA,TRBJ1-4,TGTGCCTGGGGGACTAGGGGCGAAAAACTGTTTTTT,CAWGTRGEKLFF
NA,TRBV27,NA,TRBJ1-1,TGTGCCAGCATCGGGGGGGATTTAGCTTTCTTT,CASIGGDLAFF
NA,TRBV5-1,NA,TRBJ2-5,TGCGCCAGCAGCTTGGTGTCTCATCAAGAGACCCAGTACTTC,CASSLVSHQETQYF
NA,TRBV7-3,NA,TRBJ2-7,TGTGCCAGCAGCTTACCCCCCAACTACGAGCAGTACTTC,CASSLPPNYEQYF